The following is a T cell receptor (beta chain) sequence with its context. The target antigen is unknown. The sample is drawn from a study of OX40 agonist ivuxolimab in advanced cancers. Broader study findings: Certain nonresponders likewise exhibited a low normalized T-cell clonal expansion.

Using immunoSEQ multiplex PCR, the repertoire was profiled, and TCRdb retains in-frame clones only, with some absent. Of about 80,000 clones detected, 94% appear once; the ten largest clones hold 9.5% to 12%. CDR3 size: 13 residues. The V end lost 3 bases, the J end lost 7 bases, and 13 bases lay between the germline ends. Germline V CDR1 and CDR2: SGDLS, YYNGEE. The chain uses TRBV9 and TRBJ1-1, with no clear D. The sequence was obtained from an adult with an advanced solid tumor such as melanoma, head and neck, liver or kidney cancer. The source material was CD4+ or CD8+ T cells sorted from blood, sampled in a trial of the OX40 agonist ivuxolimab. CDR3 residues: CASSGGSAGEAFF. The CDR3 nucleotides read TGTGCCAGCAGCGGGGGATCCGCGGGTGAAGCTTTCTTT.